This TCR beta chain was recorded in a study of blood T cells in healthy people across ages. Using a J-beta primer mix together with a sample-barcoded 5' primer, a second PCR was run for roughly 6 to 11 cycles. Carrying 12 random nucleotides, a template-switch adaptor labeled each individual cDNA molecule. TCRdb fed the 5' RACE reads into MiXCR, producing one record per CDR3 protein. The sample contains over 1.5 million distinct CDR3 sequences, about 50% of which appear only once. Study results and caveats: Greater diversity and more naive CD4+ cells were seen in long-lived donors than in aged donors. PBMCs left unsorted prevented a conclusive naive versus antigen-experienced comparison. Estimates drawn from one million T cells were deemed to understate diversity.

To note about this clonotype: Its target is unknown.

This sequence originates from a woman in her thirties or forties in good health. Source material: blood.

The DNA for the CDR3 is TGTGCCAGCAGTGAAGCGGCCGGTTCAGGAGAGACCCAGTACTTC. It encodes CASSEAAGSGETQYF. The gene calls are TRBV6-1 and TRBJ2-4, with D hard to call. The J call may be wrong; the DNA end is better matched by TRBJ2-5. There are 15 residues in the CDR3. CDR1 MNHNS and CDR2 SASEGT come from the germline V gene.